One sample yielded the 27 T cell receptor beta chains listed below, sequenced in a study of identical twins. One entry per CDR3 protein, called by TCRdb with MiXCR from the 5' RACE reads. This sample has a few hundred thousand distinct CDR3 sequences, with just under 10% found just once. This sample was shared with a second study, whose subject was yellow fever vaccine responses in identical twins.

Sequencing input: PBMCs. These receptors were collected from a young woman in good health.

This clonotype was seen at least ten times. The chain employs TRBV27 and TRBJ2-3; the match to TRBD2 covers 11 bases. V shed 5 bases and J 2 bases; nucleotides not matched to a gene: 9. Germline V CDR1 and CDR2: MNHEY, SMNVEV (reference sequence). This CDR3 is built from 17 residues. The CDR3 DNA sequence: TGTGCCAGCAGTCCTCGACTAGCGGGGACGTTCACAGATACGCAGTATTTT. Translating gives CASSPRLAGTFTDTQYF.

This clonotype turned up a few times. The CDR3 bases are TGCAGTGCTAGAGATCCAACCGGGATCCCCTCCTACAATGAGCAGTTCTTC. Translated, it gives CSARDPTGIPSYNEQFF. The chain has TRBV20-1 and TRBJ2-1; maybe TRBD2 (5 bases). The CDR3 totals 17 residues. Germline V gene sequence: CDR1 DFQATT, CDR2 SNEGSKA (reference sequence). Trimming took 0 bases from V and 0 from J, leaving 15 bases between them.

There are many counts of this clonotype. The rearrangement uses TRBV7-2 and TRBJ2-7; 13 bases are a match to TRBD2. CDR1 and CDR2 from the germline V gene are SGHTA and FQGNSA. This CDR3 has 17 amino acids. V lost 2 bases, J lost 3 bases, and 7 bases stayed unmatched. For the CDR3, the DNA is TGTGCCAGCAGCTTACTCGTGGGACTAGCGGGAAACTACGAGCAGTACTTC. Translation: CASSLLVGLAGNYEQYF.

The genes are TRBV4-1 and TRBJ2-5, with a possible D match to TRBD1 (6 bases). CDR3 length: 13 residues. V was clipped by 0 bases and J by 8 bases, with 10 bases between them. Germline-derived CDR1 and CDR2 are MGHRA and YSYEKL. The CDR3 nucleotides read TGCGCCAGCAGCCAAGATGAGGGGGAAACCCAGTACTTC. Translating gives CASSQDEGETQYF.

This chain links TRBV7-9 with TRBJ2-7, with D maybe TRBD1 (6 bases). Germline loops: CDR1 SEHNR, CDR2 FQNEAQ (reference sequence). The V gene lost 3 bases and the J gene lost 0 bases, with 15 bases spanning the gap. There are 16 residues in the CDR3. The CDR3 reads CASSFRTEGSSYEQYF. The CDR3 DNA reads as TGTGCCAGCAGCTTCAGGACAGAGGGAAGCTCCTACGAGCAGTACTTC. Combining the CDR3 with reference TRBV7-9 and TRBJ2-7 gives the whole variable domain DTGVSQNPRHKITKRGQNVTFRCDPISEHNRLYWYRQTLGQGPEFLTYFQNEAQLEKSRLLSDRFSAERPKGSFSTLEIQRTEQGDSAMYLCASSFRTEGSSYEQYFGPGTRLTVT.

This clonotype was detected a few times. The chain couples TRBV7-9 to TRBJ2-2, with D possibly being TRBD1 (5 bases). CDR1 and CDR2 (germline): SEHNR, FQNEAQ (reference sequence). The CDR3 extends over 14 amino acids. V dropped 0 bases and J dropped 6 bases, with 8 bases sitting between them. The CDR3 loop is CASSLAQGAGELFF. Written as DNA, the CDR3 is TGTGCCAGCAGCTTAGCGCAAGGGGCCGGGGAGCTGTTTTTT.

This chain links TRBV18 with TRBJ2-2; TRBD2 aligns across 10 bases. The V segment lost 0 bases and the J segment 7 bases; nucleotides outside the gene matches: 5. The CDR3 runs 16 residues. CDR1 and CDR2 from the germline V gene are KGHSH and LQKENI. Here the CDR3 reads CASSPPLAGAVGELFF. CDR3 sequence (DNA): TGTGCCAGCTCACCACCCCTAGCGGGAGCCGTCGGGGAGCTGTTTTTT.

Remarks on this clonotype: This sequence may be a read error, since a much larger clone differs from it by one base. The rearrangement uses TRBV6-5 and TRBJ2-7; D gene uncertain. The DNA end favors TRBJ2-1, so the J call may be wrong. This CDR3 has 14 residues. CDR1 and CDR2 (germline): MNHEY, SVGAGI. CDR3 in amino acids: CASSYDKWSYEQFF. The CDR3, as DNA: TGTGCCAGCAGTTACGACAAGTGGTCCTACGAGCAGTTCTTC.

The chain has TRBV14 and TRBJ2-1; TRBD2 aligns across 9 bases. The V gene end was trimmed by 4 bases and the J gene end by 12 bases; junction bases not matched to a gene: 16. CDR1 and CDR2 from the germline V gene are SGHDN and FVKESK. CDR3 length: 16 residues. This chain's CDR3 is CASSPPGKTSGRRQFF. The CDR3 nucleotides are TGTGCCAGCAGCCCCCCAGGGAAAACTAGCGGGCGACGGCAGTTCTTC.

CDR3 region: CASSSSDRYNEQFF. The CDR3 DNA sequence: TGTGCCAGCAGCTCCTCGGACCGGTACAATGAGCAGTTCTTC. The rearrangement uses TRBV13 and TRBJ2-1; D gene ambiguous. The CDR3 loop spans 14 amino acids. Germline V gene sequence: CDR1 PRHDT, CDR2 FYEKMQ (reference sequence). V lost 4 bases, J lost 4 bases, and 11 bases lay in between.

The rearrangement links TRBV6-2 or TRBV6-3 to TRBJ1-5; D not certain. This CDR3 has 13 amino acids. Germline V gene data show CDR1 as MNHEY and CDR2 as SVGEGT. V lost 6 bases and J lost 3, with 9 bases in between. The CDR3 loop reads CASREPPNQPQHF. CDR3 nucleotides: TGTGCCAGCAGAGAGCCACCCAATCAGCCCCAGCATTTT.

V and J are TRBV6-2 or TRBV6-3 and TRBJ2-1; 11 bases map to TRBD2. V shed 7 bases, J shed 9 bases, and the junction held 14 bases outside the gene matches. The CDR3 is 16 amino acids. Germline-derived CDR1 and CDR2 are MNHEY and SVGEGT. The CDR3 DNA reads TGTGCCAGCACCTCGACCATAGCGGGAGGGCCGTGTGAGCAGTTCTTC. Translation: CASTSTIAGGPCEQFF.

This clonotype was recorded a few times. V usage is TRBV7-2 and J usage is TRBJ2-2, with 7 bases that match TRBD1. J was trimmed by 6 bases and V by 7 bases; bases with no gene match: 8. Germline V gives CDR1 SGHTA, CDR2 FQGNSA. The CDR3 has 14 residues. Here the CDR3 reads CASIRGLGSGELFF. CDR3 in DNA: TGTGCCAGCATAAGGGGGCTCGGATCCGGGGAGCTGTTTTTT.

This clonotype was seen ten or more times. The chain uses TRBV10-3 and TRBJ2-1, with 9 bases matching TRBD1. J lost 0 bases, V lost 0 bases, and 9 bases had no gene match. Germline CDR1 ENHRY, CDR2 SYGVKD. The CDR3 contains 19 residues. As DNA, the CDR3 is TGTGCCATCAGTGAGTCAGAGGGGACAGGGAGGAGCTCCTACAATGAGCAGTTCTTC. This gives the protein CAISESEGTGRSSYNEQFF.

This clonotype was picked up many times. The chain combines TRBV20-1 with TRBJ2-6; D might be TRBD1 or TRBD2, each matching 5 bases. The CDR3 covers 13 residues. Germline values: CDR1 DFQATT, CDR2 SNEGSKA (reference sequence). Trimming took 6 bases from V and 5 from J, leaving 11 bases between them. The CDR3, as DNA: TGCAGTGCCCGGGACCAGTGGGCCAACGTCCTGACTTTC. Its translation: CSARDQWANVLTF.

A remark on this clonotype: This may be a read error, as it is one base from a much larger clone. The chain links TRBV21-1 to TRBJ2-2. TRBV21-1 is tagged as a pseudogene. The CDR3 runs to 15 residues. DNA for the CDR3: TGTGCCAGCAGCAAATTAGATAGGCGCACCGGGGAGCTGATTTTT. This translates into CASSKLDRRTGELIF.

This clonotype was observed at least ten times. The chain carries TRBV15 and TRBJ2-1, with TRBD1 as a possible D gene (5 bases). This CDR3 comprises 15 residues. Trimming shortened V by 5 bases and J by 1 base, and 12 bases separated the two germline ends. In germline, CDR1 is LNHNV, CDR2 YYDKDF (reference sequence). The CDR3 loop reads CATSGFRGSYNEQFF. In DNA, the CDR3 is TGTGCCACCAGCGGTTTTAGGGGATCCTACAATGAGCAGTTCTTC.

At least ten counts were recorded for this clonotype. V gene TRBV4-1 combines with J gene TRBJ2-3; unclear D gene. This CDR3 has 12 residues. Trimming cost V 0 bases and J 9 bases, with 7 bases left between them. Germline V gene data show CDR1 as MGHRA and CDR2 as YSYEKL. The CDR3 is CASSQDWETQYF. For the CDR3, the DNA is TGCGCCAGCAGCCAAGATTGGGAAACGCAGTATTTT.

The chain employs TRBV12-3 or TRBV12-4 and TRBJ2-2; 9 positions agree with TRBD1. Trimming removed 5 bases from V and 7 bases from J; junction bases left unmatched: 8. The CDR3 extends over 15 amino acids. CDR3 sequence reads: CASSDRDRDGGELFF. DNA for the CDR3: TGTGCCAGCAGTGACCGGGACAGGGACGGCGGGGAGCTGTTTTTT.

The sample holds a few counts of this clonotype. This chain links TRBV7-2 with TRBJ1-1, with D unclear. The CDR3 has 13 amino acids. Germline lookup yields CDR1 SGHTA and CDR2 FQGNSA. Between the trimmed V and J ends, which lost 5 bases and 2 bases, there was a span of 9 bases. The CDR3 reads CASSQKTNTEAFF. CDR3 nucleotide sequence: TGTGCCAGCAGCCAGAAGACAAACACTGAAGCTTTCTTT. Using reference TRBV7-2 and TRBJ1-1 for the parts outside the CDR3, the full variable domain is GAGVSQSPSNKVTEKGKDVELRCDPISGHTALYWYRQSLGQGLEFLIYFQGNSAPDKSGLPSDRFSAERTGGSVSTLTIQRTQQEDSAVYLCASSQKTNTEAFFGQGTRLTVV.

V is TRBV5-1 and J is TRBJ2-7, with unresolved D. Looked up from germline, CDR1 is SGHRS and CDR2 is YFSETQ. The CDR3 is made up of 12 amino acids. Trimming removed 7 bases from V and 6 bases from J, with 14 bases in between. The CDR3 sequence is CASQKKLGEQYF. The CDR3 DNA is TGCGCCAGCCAAAAGAAGTTGGGCGAGCAGTACTTC. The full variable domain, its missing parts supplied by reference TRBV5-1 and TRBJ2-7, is KAGVTQTPRYLIKTRGQQVTLSCSPISGHRSVSWYQQTPGQGLQFLFEYFSETQRNKGNFPGRFSGRQFSNSRSEMNVSTLELGDSALYLCASQKKLGEQYFGPGTRLTVT.

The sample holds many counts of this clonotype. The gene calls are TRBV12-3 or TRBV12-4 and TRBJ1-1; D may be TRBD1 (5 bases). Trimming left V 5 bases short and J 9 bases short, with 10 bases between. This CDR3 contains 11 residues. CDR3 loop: CASSPGLKAFF. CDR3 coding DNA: TGTGCCAGCAGTCCAGGGTTGAAAGCTTTCTTT.

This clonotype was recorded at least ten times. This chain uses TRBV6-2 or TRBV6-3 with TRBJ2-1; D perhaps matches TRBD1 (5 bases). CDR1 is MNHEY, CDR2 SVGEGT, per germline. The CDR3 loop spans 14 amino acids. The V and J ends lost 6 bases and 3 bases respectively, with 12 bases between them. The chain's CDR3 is CASSLGVDYNEQFF. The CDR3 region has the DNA TGTGCCAGCAGCCTAGGGGTAGACTACAATGAGCAGTTCTTC.

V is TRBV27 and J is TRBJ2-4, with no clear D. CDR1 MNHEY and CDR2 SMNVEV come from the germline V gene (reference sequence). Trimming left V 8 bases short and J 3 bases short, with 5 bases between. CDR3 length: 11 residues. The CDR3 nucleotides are TGTGCCAGCTCGGGCAAAAACATTCAGTACTTC. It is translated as CASSGKNIQYF.

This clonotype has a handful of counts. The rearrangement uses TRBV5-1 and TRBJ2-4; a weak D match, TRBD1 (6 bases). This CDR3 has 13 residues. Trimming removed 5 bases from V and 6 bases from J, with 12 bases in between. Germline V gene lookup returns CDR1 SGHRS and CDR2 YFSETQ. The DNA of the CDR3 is TGCGCCAGCAGGGAGGACAGCGGAAACATTCAGTACTTC. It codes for CASREDSGNIQYF.

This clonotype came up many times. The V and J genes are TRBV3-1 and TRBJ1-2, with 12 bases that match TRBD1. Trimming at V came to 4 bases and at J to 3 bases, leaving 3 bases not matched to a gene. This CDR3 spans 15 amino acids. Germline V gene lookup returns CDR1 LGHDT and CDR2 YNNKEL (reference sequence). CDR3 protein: CASSRGTGGDYGYTF. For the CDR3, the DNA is TGTGCCAGCAGCCGAGGGACAGGGGGCGACTATGGCTACACCTTC.

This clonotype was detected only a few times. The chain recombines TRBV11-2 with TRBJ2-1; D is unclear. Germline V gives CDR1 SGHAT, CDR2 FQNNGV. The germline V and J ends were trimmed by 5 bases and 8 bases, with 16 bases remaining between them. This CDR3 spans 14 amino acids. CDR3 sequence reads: CASSPRPEADEQFF. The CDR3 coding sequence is TGTGCCAGCAGCCCAAGACCCGAAGCAGATGAGCAGTTCTTC.